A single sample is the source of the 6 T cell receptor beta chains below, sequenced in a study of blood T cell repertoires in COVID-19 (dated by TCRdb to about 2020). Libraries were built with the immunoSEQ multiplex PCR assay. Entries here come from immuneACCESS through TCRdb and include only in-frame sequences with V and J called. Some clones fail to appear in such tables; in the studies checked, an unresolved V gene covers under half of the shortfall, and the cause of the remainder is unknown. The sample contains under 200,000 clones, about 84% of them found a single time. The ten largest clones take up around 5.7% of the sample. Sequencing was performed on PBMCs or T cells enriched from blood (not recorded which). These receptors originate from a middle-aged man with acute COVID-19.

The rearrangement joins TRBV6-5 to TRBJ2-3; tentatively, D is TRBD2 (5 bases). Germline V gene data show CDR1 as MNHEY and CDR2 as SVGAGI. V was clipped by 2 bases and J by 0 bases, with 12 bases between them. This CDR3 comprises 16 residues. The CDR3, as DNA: TGTGCCAGCAGTTACAGCCAGCGGATGAGCACAGATACGCAGTATTTT. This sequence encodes CASSYSQRMSTDTQYF.

The CDR3 region has the DNA TGTGCCAGCAGCGACTCTAATCAGCCCCAGCATTTT. This codes for CASSDSNQPQHF. The chain recombines TRBV2 with TRBJ1-5; D gene unclear. CDR3 size: 12 residues. Germline loops: CDR1 SNHLY, CDR2 FYNNEI. V was trimmed by 6 bases and J by 4 bases, leaving 7 bases between them.

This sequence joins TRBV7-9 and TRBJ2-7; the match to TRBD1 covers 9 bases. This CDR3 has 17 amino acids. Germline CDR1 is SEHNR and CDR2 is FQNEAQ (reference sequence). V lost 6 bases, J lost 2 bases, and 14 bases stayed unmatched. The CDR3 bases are TGTGCCAGCAGTGGAGGGACAGGGCCCCCGTCCCCCTACGAGCAGTACTTC. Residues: CASSGGTGPPSPYEQYF.

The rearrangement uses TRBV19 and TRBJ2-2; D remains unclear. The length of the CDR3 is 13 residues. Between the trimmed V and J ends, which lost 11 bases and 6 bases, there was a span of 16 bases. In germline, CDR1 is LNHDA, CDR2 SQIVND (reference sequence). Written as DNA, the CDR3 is TGTGCCGCCGCAGGAACGGTCGCCGGGGAGCTGTTTTTT. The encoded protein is CAAAGTVAGELFF.

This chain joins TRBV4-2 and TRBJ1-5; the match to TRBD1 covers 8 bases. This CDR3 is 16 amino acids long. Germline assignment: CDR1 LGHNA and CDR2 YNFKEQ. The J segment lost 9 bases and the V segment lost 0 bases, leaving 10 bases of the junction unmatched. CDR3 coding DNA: TGTGCCAGCAGCCAAGAAATAGACAGGGGCCGACGGCCCCAGCATTTT. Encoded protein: CASSQEIDRGRRPQHF.

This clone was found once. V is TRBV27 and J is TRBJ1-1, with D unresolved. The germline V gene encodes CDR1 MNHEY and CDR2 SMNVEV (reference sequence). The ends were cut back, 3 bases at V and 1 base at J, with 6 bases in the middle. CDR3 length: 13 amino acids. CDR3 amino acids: CASSLGRNTEAFF. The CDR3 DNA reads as TGTGCCAGCAGTTTGGGCAGGAACACTGAAGCTTTCTTT.